This T cell receptor (beta chain) derives from a study of response to subunit inactivated influenza vaccine. Findings and caveats of the study: Researchers suggested that each seasonal influenza vaccination recruits few new T cells.

TCRdb processed the RT-PCR reads anew with MiXCR; each CDR3 protein has one entry. The table shows some 300,000 distinct CDR3 sequences, with over 20% occurring only once. Comments on this clonotype: What it recognizes is unknown.

The germline V gene has CDR1 LGHDT and CDR2 YNNKEL (reference sequence). The CDR3 loop spans 15 amino acids. V was clipped by 6 bases and J by 0 bases, with 9 bases between them. The gene calls are TRBV3-1 and TRBJ1-6; D gene ambiguous. Material: PBMCs from blood, obtained 21 months after vaccination. This clonotype was sampled from a man between 50 and 69 years old who received an inactivated influenza vaccine. CDR3 region: CASRQSSSYNSPLHF. The DNA for the CDR3 is TGTGCCAGCAGACAGTCTAGCTCCTATAATTCACCCCTCCACTTT.